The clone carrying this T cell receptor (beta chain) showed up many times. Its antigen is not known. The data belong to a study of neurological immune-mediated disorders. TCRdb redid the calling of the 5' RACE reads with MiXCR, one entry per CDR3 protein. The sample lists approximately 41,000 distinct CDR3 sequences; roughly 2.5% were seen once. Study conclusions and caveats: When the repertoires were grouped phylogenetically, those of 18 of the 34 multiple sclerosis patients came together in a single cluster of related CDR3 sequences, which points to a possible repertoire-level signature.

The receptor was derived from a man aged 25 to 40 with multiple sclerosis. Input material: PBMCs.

The CDR3 reads CSARGTGQGTYEQYF. The CDR3 coding sequence is TGCAGTGCTAGGGGTACCGGGCAGGGGACCTACGAGCAGTACTTC. V usage is TRBV20-1 and J usage is TRBJ2-7; a weak D match, TRBD1 (6 bases). V dropped 3 bases and J dropped 2 bases, with 17 bases sitting between them. CDR1 is DFQATT and CDR2 is SNEGSKA in the germline V gene (reference sequence). The CDR3 is 15 residues long.